This T cell receptor (beta chain) comes out of a study of T cell repertoires in cytomegalovirus infection. The CDR3 is made up of 16 amino acids. Germline V gene sequence: CDR1 SEHNR, CDR2 FQNEAQ (reference sequence). V trimming: 4 bases; J trimming: 6 bases; junction bases outside the gene matches: 5. This clonotype was counted between two and nine times. TCRdb reanalysed the reads using MiXCR and keeps one entry per CDR3 protein. The sample has hundreds of thousands of distinct CDR3 sequences, roughly 30% seen once. The chain is built from TRBV7-9 and TRBJ1-6, with TRBD1 matching 11 bases. The sample taken for sequencing was PBMCs. This receptor was taken from a human donor in good health (CMV status not recorded). Some clones in this sample may be carry-over from other donors' samples. The DNA for the CDR3 is TGTGCCAGCAGCTATCCCGGGACAGGGGGTAATTCACCCCTCCACTTT. It yields the protein CASSYPGTGGNSPLHF. The complete variable domain, with remaining parts taken from reference TRBV7-9 and TRBJ1-6, reads DTGVSQNPRHKITKRGQNVTFRCDPISEHNRLYWYRQTLGQGPEFLTYFQNEAQLEKSRLLSDRFSAERPKGSFSTLEIQRTEQGDSAMYLCASSYPGTGGNSPLHFGNGTRLTVT.